The TCR beta chain described here comes from a study of blood T cell repertoires in COVID-19. About the research overall: COVID-19 samples from acute and convalescent phases originated in the United States, Italy and Spain.

Original methodology: It was from reference gene primer amplification that nucleated cell counts were estimated. Only in-frame clones appear in the TCRdb table, and some are missing; sequencing was by immunoSEQ multiplex PCR. V, J and clone size are those of that table, while D and trimming were read from the DNA. The sample holds 130,000 or so clones, 85% to 90% seen once. The clonotype was recovered from a man aged 45-60 years with active or convalescent COVID-19. The sample consisted of peripheral blood.

CDR3 region: CASSKVDRATNEKLFF. DNA for the CDR3: TGTGCCAGCAGCAAAGTGGACAGGGCGACTAATGAAAAACTGTTTTTT. V is TRBV21-1 and J is TRBJ1-4; the table's D call, TRBD1, was not checked against the DNA. TRBV21-1 is noted as a pseudogene. The CDR3 contains 16 residues.